These 29 T cell receptor beta chains were all obtained from the same sample, sequenced in a study of blood T cell repertoires in COVID-19. Assay used: immunoSEQ multiplex PCR; TCRdb lists only in-frame clones, some missing. The repertoire holds around 96,000 clones, with 90% to 95% as singletons. Sequenced input: peripheral blood. These receptors originate from a human donor with active COVID-19. The donor label of this sample is uncertain.

This clone has just a few counts. V and J are TRBV7-9 and TRBJ2-3, with 9 bases lining up with TRBD2. The length of the CDR3 is 15 residues. Losses at the gene ends were 5 bases for V and 2 bases for J; bases not matched to a gene: 5. Germline V gives CDR1 SEHNR, CDR2 FQNEAQ (reference sequence). CDR3 sequence: CASSVLAGDTDTQYF. The CDR3 DNA follows: TGTGCCAGCAGCGTCTTAGCGGGGGACACAGATACGCAGTATTTT.

V gene TRBV5-6 combines with J gene TRBJ2-3, with a tentative D call TRBD2 (6 bases). Germline CDR1 and CDR2: SGHDT and YYEEEE. V lost 1 base and J lost 0, with 18 bases in between. The CDR3 extends over 18 amino acids. The CDR3 region has the DNA TGTGCCAGCAGCTTGTGGGTATTAGCGGCCCTTAGCACAGATACGCAGTATTTT. Residues: CASSLWVLAALSTDTQYF.

The rearrangement uses TRBV11-2 and TRBJ2-2; 8 positions match TRBD2. V was pared by 5 bases and J by 7 bases, with 6 bases of the junction left unmatched. The CDR3 has 14 amino acids. Germline V gives CDR1 SGHAT, CDR2 FQNNGV. The CDR3 DNA is TGTGCCAGCAGCGGGACTAGTAAGAACGGGGAGCTGTTTTTT. It is translated as CASSGTSKNGELFF.

This chain links TRBV11-3 with TRBJ1-1; the D gene is possibly TRBD1 (5 bases). Trimming removed 8 bases from V and 11 bases from J, with 15 bases in between. Germline lookup yields CDR1 SGHNT and CDR2 YENEEA. This CDR3 comprises 11 residues. CDR3 amino acids: CASEAGGTAFF. CDR3 DNA: TGTGCCAGCGAGGCGGGAGGGACGGCTTTCTTT.

The V gene is TRBV5-1, the J gene TRBJ1-2, with a weak D call TRBD1 (5 bases). Germline loops: CDR1 SGHRS, CDR2 YFSETQ. Trimming removed 0 bases at V and 4 bases at J, with 13 bases between. The CDR3 is 15 residues long. CDR3 bases: TGCGCCAGCAGCTTGGACCAGGGAGGTACCTATGGCTACACCTTC. It translates to CASSLDQGGTYGYTF.

The chain is built from TRBV4-2 and TRBJ2-2; 8 bases match TRBD1. After removal of 3 bases from V and 7 bases from J, the junction contained 7 bases not matched to a gene. CDR3 length: 15 amino acids. The germline V gene encodes CDR1 LGHNA and CDR2 YNFKEQ. CDR3 nucleotide sequence: TGTGCCAGCAGCCACCTGGACAGGGAAGGCGGGGAGCTGTTTTTT. Translation: CASSHLDREGGELFF.

The chain employs TRBV19 and TRBJ2-1; 8 bases align to TRBD1. V trimming: 6 bases; J trimming: 8 bases; junction bases outside the gene matches: 9. The germline CDR1 and CDR2 sequences are LNHDA and SQIVND (reference sequence). The CDR3 is made up of 14 amino acids. CDR3: CASSDRTGMHEQFF. The CDR3 DNA reads as TGTGCCAGTAGCGATCGGACAGGGATGCATGAGCAGTTCTTC.

This rearrangement joins TRBV28 to TRBJ2-1; 12 nucleotides agree with TRBD2. CDR1 and CDR2 (germline): MDHEN, SYDVKM. CDR3 length: 15 residues. The J segment lost 9 bases and the V segment lost 5 bases, leaving 8 bases of the junction unmatched. The CDR3 DNA sequence: TGTGCCAGCAGTCTCCTAGCGGGAGGGTACTTTGAGCAGTTCTTC. Translating it yields CASSLLAGGYFEQFF.

This clone was seen a single time. The rearrangement joins TRBV19 to TRBJ1-1, with a possible D match to TRBD1 (5 bases). V was cut by 3 bases and J by 1 base, with 12 bases left in between. The germline V gene has CDR1 LNHDA and CDR2 SQIVND (reference sequence). The CDR3 is 15 amino acids. CDR3 residues: CASSMLGGRNTEAFF. CDR3 coding DNA: TGTGCCAGTAGTATGTTGGGGGGGAGGAACACTGAAGCTTTCTTT.

The J gene is TRBJ1-5, the V gene TRBV12-5; weak D call: TRBD1 (5 bases). The CDR3 is made up of 13 amino acids. The germline V gene encodes CDR1 LGHNT and CDR2 FRNRAP. V shed 5 bases and J shed 5 bases, with 10 bases lying between them. This CDR3 reads CASGRGGDQPQHF. The CDR3 nucleotides are TGTGCTAGTGGTCGCGGGGGGGATCAGCCCCAGCATTTT.

The rearrangement links TRBV7-9 to TRBJ1-6, with 8 bases that match TRBD1. The V segment lost 5 bases and the J segment 10 bases; nucleotides outside the gene matches: 7. Germline-derived CDR1 and CDR2 are SEHNR and FQNEAQ (reference sequence). The CDR3 runs 14 residues. The CDR3 here is CASSLQGAPSPLHF. The CDR3 nucleotides are TGTGCCAGCAGCCTCCAGGGGGCTCCCTCACCCCTCCACTTT.

The chain recombines TRBV15 with TRBJ1-1; D unclear. Germline V lookup: CDR1 LNHNV, CDR2 YYDKDF (reference sequence). The CDR3 extends over 14 amino acids. Between the trimmed V and J ends, which lost 1 base and 5 bases, there was a span of 11 bases. The CDR3 sequence: CATSRGRDETEAFF. Here the CDR3 DNA reads TGTGCCACCAGCAGAGGACGGGATGAGACTGAAGCTTTCTTT.

This chain links TRBV6-1 with TRBJ1-1, with D possibly being TRBD1 (5 bases). Trimming removed 2 bases from V and 0 bases from J, with 10 bases in between. Germline V lookup: CDR1 MNHNS, CDR2 SASEGT. The CDR3 spans 15 residues. As DNA, the CDR3 is TGTGCCAGCAGTGAAAGGACACTCATGAACACTGAAGCTTTCTTT. Protein product: CASSERTLMNTEAFF.

The chain uses TRBV28 and TRBJ2-7; 7 nucleotides align to TRBD2. The CDR3 loop spans 17 amino acids. Trimming removed 2 bases from V and 2 bases from J; junction bases left unmatched: 12. Per the germline V gene, CDR1 is MDHEN and CDR2 is SYDVKM. The CDR3 DNA is TGTGCCAGCAGTTTACGGTTTGGCGGGAGTTTAACCTACGAGCAGTACTTC. Its translation: CASSLRFGGSLTYEQYF.

The V and J genes are TRBV19 and TRBJ1-2; 7 positions match TRBD1. The V and J ends lost 9 bases and 4 bases, in that order; junction bases with no gene match: 14. Germline-derived CDR1 and CDR2 are LNHDA and SQIVND (reference sequence). The CDR3 length is 15 residues. The CDR3 nucleotides are TGTGCCAGCCTTGCGACAGGGAAGGGGTTCTATGGCTACACCTTC. This codes for CASLATGKGFYGYTF.

The CDR3 nucleotides are TGTGCCAGTAGTATGGCTAGCGGGGGGGTGCTAGCGGCCAATGAGCAGTTCTTC. Translating gives CASSMASGGVLAANEQFF. The chain employs TRBV19 and TRBJ2-1; 12 positions agree with TRBD2. The CDR3 covers 18 residues. V shed 3 bases, J shed 6 bases, and the junction held 12 bases outside the gene matches. Germline values: CDR1 LNHDA, CDR2 SQIVND (reference sequence).

This chain connects TRBV3-1 (or the pseudogene TRBV3-2) to TRBJ2-1; possible D gene TRBD2, 7 bases. With 5 bases removed from V and 6 bases from J, the gap between germline ends came to 20 bases. The germline gives CDR1 LGHDT, CDR2 YNNKEL (reference sequence). The CDR3 is 16 residues long. The CDR3 DNA is TGTGCCAGCAGCTCGCGCGGGGGCGCCGGGTCCAATGAGCAGTTCTTC. Encoded protein: CASSSRGGAGSNEQFF.

Only one count was recorded for this clone. The chain carries TRBV6-5 and TRBJ2-7; D gene uncertain. Germline loops: CDR1 MNHEY, CDR2 SVGAGI. This CDR3 comprises 15 residues. The V gene lost 7 bases and the J gene lost 5 bases, with 21 bases spanning the gap. The CDR3 is CASNSQASPPDEQYF. In DNA form, the CDR3 reads TGTGCCAGCAATTCGCAGGCCTCCCCTCCCGACGAGCAGTACTTC.

The chain is built from TRBV6-6 and TRBJ1-5, with D unresolved. The CDR3 length is 14 residues. From germline, CDR1 is MNHNY and CDR2 SVGAGI (reference sequence). Trimming cost V 6 bases and J 6 bases, with 15 bases left between them. The CDR3 is CASRQTVGGQPQHF. In DNA form, the CDR3 reads TGTGCCAGCAGGCAGACCGTCGGAGGTCAGCCCCAGCATTTT.

The V gene is TRBV7-6, the J gene TRBJ2-2; 7 nucleotides line up with TRBD2. V dropped 2 bases and J dropped 0; count of bases not matched to a gene: 3. Germline loops: CDR1 SGHVS, CDR2 FNYEAQ. The CDR3 contains 16 residues. CDR3 DNA: TGTGCCAGCAGCTTAATGGCGGGGGCGAACACCGGGGAGCTGTTTTTT. As protein: CASSLMAGANTGELFF.

The rearrangement uses TRBV27 and TRBJ2-3, with TRBD1 matching over 7 bases. CDR3 length: 16 residues. The germline gives CDR1 MNHEY, CDR2 SMNVEV (reference sequence). V lost 0 bases and J lost 0; bases outside the gene matches: 3. CDR3 DNA sequence: TGTGCCAGCAGTTTATCCGGGACAGTTAGCACAGATACGCAGTATTTT. Amino acid sequence: CASSLSGTVSTDTQYF.

This chain links TRBV7-9 with TRBJ2-5; no definite D call. The germline V and J ends were trimmed by 0 bases and 2 bases, with 7 bases remaining between them. Germline values: CDR1 SEHNR, CDR2 FQNEAQ (reference sequence). This CDR3 contains 14 residues. CDR3 DNA: TGTGCCAGCAGCTTAGCGGCCAGTCAAGAGACCCAGTACTTC. Protein sequence: CASSLAASQETQYF.

This sequence joins TRBV27 and TRBJ2-1; 8 positions match TRBD1. Germline CDR1 and CDR2: MNHEY and SMNVEV (reference sequence). CDR3 length: 15 residues. The ends lost 8 bases at V and 7 bases at J; junction bases unmatched: 13. DNA for the CDR3: TGTGCCAGCCGGCCCTCAGGGGGCGTTGGGAATGAGCAGTTCTTC. Protein: CASRPSGGVGNEQFF.

The chain uses TRBV5-1 and TRBJ2-2; D is perhaps TRBD2 (6 bases). Germline V CDR1 and CDR2: SGHRS, YFSETQ. V gave up 4 bases and J gave up 3 bases, with 13 bases separating them. The CDR3 sequence is 15 residues long. This CDR3 is CASSLPTGDTGELFF. In DNA, the CDR3 is TGCGCCAGCAGCCTTCCTACGGGGGACACCGGGGAGCTGTTTTTT.

The chain links TRBV15 to TRBJ2-2; the D gene is possibly TRBD2 (5 bases). There are 15 residues in the CDR3. V was clipped by 5 bases and J by 7 bases, with 17 bases between them. Germline values: CDR1 LNHNV, CDR2 YYDKDF (reference sequence). The CDR3 region has the DNA TGTGCCACCAGCTTTACGAGGATCCGGGACGGGGAGCTGTTTTTT. Protein product: CATSFTRIRDGELFF. The variable domain in full, completed from reference TRBV15 and TRBJ2-2, reads DAMVIQNPRYQVTQFGKPVTLSCSQTLNHNVMYWYQQKSSQAPKLLFHYYDKDFNNEADTPDNFQSRRPNTSFCFLDIRSPGLGDTAMYLCATSFTRIRDGELFFGEGSRLTVL.

The V and J genes are TRBV6-1 and TRBJ2-7; 9 nucleotides match TRBD2. Germline V gene sequence: CDR1 MNHNS, CDR2 SASEGT. This CDR3 is built from 17 residues. V shed 0 bases and J 12 bases; nucleotides not matched to a gene: 18. CDR3 sequence (DNA): TGTGCCAGCAGTGAAGCCTTCCAGGCGGGAGGGCCGTACGTGGGGTACTTC. Translation: CASSEAFQAGGPYVGYF.

This sequence joins TRBV18 and TRBJ1-5, with D possibly being TRBD1 (5 bases). The V end lost 2 bases, the J end lost 4 bases, and 15 bases lay between the germline ends. CDR1 is KGHSH and CDR2 is LQKENI in the germline V gene. The CDR3 extends over 16 amino acids. The CDR3 DNA is TGTGCCAGCTCACCATATAGCGCGGGGGGAAATCAGCCCCAGCATTTT. It specifies CASSPYSAGGNQPQHF.

The chain has TRBV28 and TRBJ1-5, with D unclear. The CDR3 loop spans 15 amino acids. The V and J ends lost 5 bases and 2 bases respectively, with 13 bases between them. The germline gives CDR1 MDHEN, CDR2 SYDVKM. The CDR3 here is CASSTPRGGNQPQHF. The DNA of the CDR3 is TGTGCCAGCAGTACACCCCGTGGTGGCAATCAGCCCCAGCATTTT.

The V gene is TRBV5-5, the J gene TRBJ2-7, with D possibly TRBD2 on 5 matching bases. CDR3 length: 16 amino acids. Between the trimmed V and J ends, which lost 4 bases and 0 bases, there was a span of 17 bases. Looked up from germline, CDR1 is SGHKS and CDR2 is YYEKEE (reference sequence). CDR3: CASSRDWTEISYEQYF. In DNA form, the CDR3 reads TGTGCCAGCAGCCGAGACTGGACTGAAATCTCCTACGAGCAGTACTTC.